A selection of T cell receptor beta chains follows, all from one sample in a study of CD8+CD57+ T cells in acquired aplastic anemia. Each CDR3 protein is one row after TCRdb ran MiXCR on the reads. The sample lists some 120,000 distinct CDR3 sequences, about 48% seen once, with 2% to 3% in the top ten. Material: sorted CD4+, CD8+, or CD8+CD57+ T cells (not recorded which) from PBMCs. Every receptor here comes from a human donor in good health, serving as a control. CDR3s include the opening cysteine and the closing phenylalanine or tryptophan. D genes are given only for firm matches. Clone size is given for some rows only: seen once, a few or many times, or a class if the clone is expanded.

TRBV4-3,TRBJ2-7,TRBD1,NA,TGCGCCAGCAGCCAAGATTGGACAGGGGGCTACGAGCAGTACTTC,CASSQDWTGGYEQYF
TRBV20-1,TRBJ1-4,NA,once,TGCGGTGCTGGAGGCCACCCCGGGACGGGGAATGAAAAACTGTTTTTT,CGAGGHPGTGNEKLFF
TRBV25-1,TRBJ1-5,NA,NA,TGTGCCAGCAGTGAAGCCCGGGTCGGTCAGCCCCAGCATTTT,CASSEARVGQPQHF
TRBV9,TRBJ2-5,TRBD2,few,TGTGCCAGCAGCAGACTAGCGGGGGGGGCCCAAGAGACCCAGTACTTC,CASSRLAGGAQETQYF
TRBV19,TRBJ1-2,NA,once,TGTGCCAGTAGTATTGCATCCGGGAGCTATGGCTACACCTTC,CASSIASGSYGYTF
TRBV24-1,TRBJ2-7,TRBD2,NA,TGTGCCACCAGCACGGGGGGCTACGAGCAGTACTTC,CATSTGGYEQYF
TRBV2,TRBJ2-1,TRBD2,once,TGTGCCAGCAGGGGGACTAGCGGGGGGGCCCATGAGCAGTTCTTC,CASRGTSGGAHEQFF
TRBV29-1,TRBJ2-7,TRBD2,NA,TGCAGCGTTGAAGGACTAGCGGCCTACGAGCAGTACTTC,CSVEGLAAYEQYF
TRBV6-5,TRBJ1-1,TRBD1,many,TGTGCCAGCAGTTACTCATCCAGGGGGGACACTGAAGCTTTCTTT,CASSYSSRGDTEAFF
TRBV6-2/TRBV6-3,TRBJ2-7,NA,many,TGTGCCAGCAGTTACTCCTGGCCACTGTCGGGATACGAGCAGTACTTC,CASSYSWPLSGYEQYF
TRBV2,TRBJ1-2,NA,NA,TGTGCCAGCAGCCCGTACAGGGTTGTTTATGGCTACACCTTC,CASSPYRVVYGYTF
TRBV11-1,TRBJ2-3,TRBD2,many,TGTGCCAGCAGCCCCGGGGGGGGGGGTATCACAGATACGCAGTATTTT,CASSPGGGGITDTQYF
TRBV15,TRBJ2-7,NA,NA,TGTGCCACCAGCAGAGATGGCGCCGACGCCTACGAGCAGTACTTC,CATSRDGADAYEQYF
TRBV7-7,TRBJ2-2,NA,many,TGTGCCAGCAGCCTTAGCGAGAACACCGGGGAGCTGTTTTTT,CASSLSENTGELFF
TRBV7-9,TRBJ1-3,NA,NA,TGTGCCAGCAGCTCGGCCGGACACCACACCATATATTTT,CASSSAGHHTIYF
TRBV7-2,TRBJ2-7,NA,many,TGTGCCAGCAGCTTCGACAGAACAAGCTCCTACGAGCAGTACTTC,CASSFDRTSSYEQYF
TRBV20-1,TRBJ1-2,NA,NA,TGCAGTGCTAGACAGCCAATTAACTATGGCTACACCTTC,CSARQPINYGYTF
TRBV15,TRBJ1-5,NA,NA,TGTGCCACCAGCAGGACGGTCTATAGCAATCAGCCCCAGCATTTT,CATSRTVYSNQPQHF
TRBV15,TRBJ1-6,NA,few,TGTGCCACCAGCAGAGGGCAGGGGAGGGCCCTCCACTTT,CATSRGQGRALHF
TRBV10-3,TRBJ1-5,NA,NA,TGTGCCATCAGTGAGTCGGCGAGCAATCAGCCCCAGCATTTT,CAISESASNQPQHF
TRBV3-1,TRBJ1-6,NA,many,TGTGCCAGCAGCCAAATACCGGGACGGATTAATTCACCCCTCCACTTT,CASSQIPGRINSPLHF
TRBV7-9,TRBJ1-1,NA,many,TGTGCCAGCAGCAGGGGGGGGGCTTCCACTGAAGCTTTCTTT,CASSRGGASTEAFF
TRBV12-3/TRBV12-4,TRBJ1-6,NA,NA,TGTGCCAGCACTTTGGACATTAACTCACCCCTCCACTTT,CASTLDINSPLHF
TRBV20-1,TRBJ2-7,NA,many,TGCAGTGCTAGAGATCGGAGAGTAAGCTCCTACGAGCAGTACTTC,CSARDRRVSSYEQYF
TRBV29-1,TRBJ1-2,TRBD1,NA,TGCAGCGTTGAAAGGGGACAGGGTAACTATGGCTACACCTTC,CSVERGQGNYGYTF
TRBV19,TRBJ1-2,NA,NA,TGTGCCAGTAGTGGCTATGGCTACACCTTC,CASSGYGYTF
TRBV11-2,TRBJ2-2,NA,NA,TGTGCCAGCAGCTTAGGCCCACGGGCCGGGGAGCTGTTTTTT,CASSLGPRAGELFF
TRBV29-1,TRBJ2-3,NA,NA,TGCAGCGTTGGACACCCCCCAGGGTTAAGCACAGATACACAGTATTTT,CSVGHPPGLSTDTQYF
TRBV2,TRBJ2-7,TRBD2,many,TGTGCCAGCACCCAAGGTTTTAGCGGGGGGGGTCAAACCTACGAGCAGTACTTC,CASTQGFSGGGQTYEQYF
TRBV29-1,TRBJ1-2,NA,NA,TGCAGCGTTGGGGCACCGGGGGCTGGCTACACCTTC,CSVGAPGAGYTF
TRBV5-1,TRBJ1-3,TRBD1,NA,TGCGCCAGCAGCTTGGAGGGACAGGGGGCCCCAGGGAACACCATATATTTT,CASSLEGQGAPGNTIYF
TRBV11-1,TRBJ2-3,TRBD1,many,TGTGCCAGCAGCTTCGGACAGGGGGCTGTAGATACGCAGTATTTT,CASSFGQGAVDTQYF
TRBV19,TRBJ1-6,NA,NA,TGTGCCAGTAGTCTGGTGGCCCTAGATTCACCCCTCCACTTT,CASSLVALDSPLHF
TRBV20-1,TRBJ1-1,NA,NA,TGCAGTGCAAAAACAGGATGGGACACTGAAGCTTTCTTT,CSAKTGWDTEAFF
TRBV12-3/TRBV12-4,TRBJ2-3,TRBD1,many,TGTGCCAGCAGTCGGACAGGGGGTACTTTCACAGATACGCAGTATTTT,CASSRTGGTFTDTQYF
TRBV2,TRBJ1-6,NA,NA,TGTGCCAGCAGTGAAGCGGCGGGGATTAATTCACCCCTCCACTTT,CASSEAAGINSPLHF
TRBV6-1,TRBJ1-2,TRBD1,NA,TGTGCCAGCAGTGAAAGACAGGGACACTATGGCTACACCTTC,CASSERQGHYGYTF
TRBV5-4,TRBJ2-2,NA,few,TGTGCCAGCAGCTTGGGTGGGGGCAGGGCGGCCGGGGAGCTGTTTTTT,CASSLGGGRAAGELFF
TRBV24-1,TRBJ1-2,NA,NA,TGTGCCACCAGTTTCCAGGGAAAAGGCTACACCTTC,CATSFQGKGYTF
TRBV7-2,TRBJ1-6,TRBD1,NA,TGTGCCAGCGGACAGGGGCTCAATTCACCCCTCCACTTT,CASGQGLNSPLHF
TRBV20-1,TRBJ1-3,TRBD1,NA,TGCAGTGCTAGAAAGGTAATCAGGGGGCAGTCTGGAAACACCATATATTTT,CSARKVIRGQSGNTIYF
TRBV7-6,TRBJ1-1,NA,NA,TGTGCCAGCAGCCCACAGGGGAACACTGAAGCTTTCTTT,CASSPQGNTEAFF